The sample holds a few counts of the clone carrying this T cell receptor beta chain. For TCR beta, libraries came from iRepertoire HTBI primers and Arm-PCR of CDR3 regions. TCRdb passed the multiplex PCR reads through MiXCR, listing each CDR3 protein once. The table records 550,000 to 700,000 distinct CDR3 sequences, 15% to 20% of them present only once. The CDR3 is 16 residues long. CDR1 SEHNR and CDR2 FQNEAQ come from the germline V gene (reference sequence). The sample belongs to a study of regulatory T cells in long-lasting Graves disease. Study in general: Graves' patients, newly diagnosed, had taken antithyroid drugs under 3 months.

As for time point: newly diagnosed GD, antithyroid drugs for less than 3 months. The authors made the TCR library using RNA they extracted from PBMCs. These same records also appear under a second study, on T cells in Graves' hyperthyroidism and ophthalmopathy.

The sample here was peripheral blood mononuclear cells (PBMCs), taken at new diagnosis, from a patient treated with antithyroid drugs. The receptor was isolated from a man between 18 and 35 years old with Graves disease. The J gene is TRBJ2-7, the V gene TRBV7-9; TRBD2 matches at 13 bases. The DNA end lines up better with TRBJ2-3; the J call may be wrong. The CDR3 DNA follows: TGTGCCAGCAGCCCTCGGACTAGCGGGAGTCGGAATACGCAGTATTTT. Translation gives CASSPRTSGSRNTQYF.